Listed here are 6 T cell receptor beta chains from one sample, sequenced in a study of blood T cell repertoires in COVID-19. Assay used: immunoSEQ multiplex PCR; TCRdb lists only in-frame clones, some missing. The profile shows roughly 140,000 clones, 75% to 85% of them singletons. Sample: peripheral blood. The receptors come from a man aged 60 to 75 with active or convalescent COVID-19.

This clone was seen more than once but under ten times. V is TRBV11-3 and J is TRBJ1-2; no clear D gene. Looked up from germline, CDR1 is SGHNT and CDR2 is YENEEA. The CDR3 covers 12 residues. With 0 bases removed from V and 8 bases from J, the gap between germline ends came to 7 bases. The CDR3 reads CASSLDEAGYTF. CDR3 bases: TGTGCCAGCAGCTTAGATGAAGCGGGCTACACCTTC.

The CDR3 reads CASSLFTRASGRSYNEQFF. DNA of the CDR3: TGTGCCAGCAGTTTATTCACCCGGGCCTCCGGGAGGTCCTACAATGAGCAGTTCTTC. The gene calls are TRBV27 and TRBJ2-1; 7 bases agree with TRBD2. The CDR3 covers 19 residues. Germline V gene lookup returns CDR1 MNHEY and CDR2 SMNVEV (reference sequence). After removal of 1 base from V and 1 base from J, the junction contained 13 bases not matched to a gene.

The DNA for the CDR3 is TGCGCCAGCAGCTTTCTGGCTAGCGGGTCGGGGGATGAGCAGTTCTTC. Translated, it gives CASSFLASGSGDEQFF. The genes are TRBV5-1 and TRBJ2-1; 8 bases agree with TRBD2. CDR3 length: 16 residues. Germline V gene sequence: CDR1 SGHRS, CDR2 YFSETQ. J was trimmed by 8 bases and V by 2 bases; bases with no gene match: 12.

The J gene is TRBJ2-2, the V gene TRBV4-1; 8 nucleotides match TRBD2. Germline V gene sequence: CDR1 MGHRA, CDR2 YSYEKL. The junction had 15 bases not matched to a gene; V was cut back by 4 bases and J by 5 bases. CDR3 length: 18 residues. In DNA form, the CDR3 reads TGCGCCAGCAGCCTCCGCCATTCAGCGGGGGTCCGTACCGGGGAGCTGTTTTTT. It specifies CASSLRHSAGVRTGELFF.

V gene TRBV19 combines with J gene TRBJ1-5, with 8 nucleotides matching TRBD1. The length of the CDR3 is 16 residues. Trimming removed 7 bases from V and 1 base from J; junction bases left unmatched: 9. CDR1 and CDR2 from the germline V gene are LNHDA and SQIVND (reference sequence). CDR3 residues: CASKTLQGGSNQPQHF. In nucleotides, the CDR3 is TGTGCCAGTAAAACCTTACAGGGGGGAAGCAATCAGCCCCAGCATTTT.

V gene TRBV27 combines with J gene TRBJ1-2, with D perhaps TRBD1 (6 bases). CDR1 and CDR2 from the germline V gene are MNHEY and SMNVEV (reference sequence). V was pared by 5 bases and J by 7 bases, with 23 bases between. This CDR3 has 16 amino acids. Written as DNA, the CDR3 is TGTGCCAGCAGTCTAAGGGGGGGAGTACTTCGAGGTGGCTACACCTTC. This encodes CASSLRGGVLRGGYTF.